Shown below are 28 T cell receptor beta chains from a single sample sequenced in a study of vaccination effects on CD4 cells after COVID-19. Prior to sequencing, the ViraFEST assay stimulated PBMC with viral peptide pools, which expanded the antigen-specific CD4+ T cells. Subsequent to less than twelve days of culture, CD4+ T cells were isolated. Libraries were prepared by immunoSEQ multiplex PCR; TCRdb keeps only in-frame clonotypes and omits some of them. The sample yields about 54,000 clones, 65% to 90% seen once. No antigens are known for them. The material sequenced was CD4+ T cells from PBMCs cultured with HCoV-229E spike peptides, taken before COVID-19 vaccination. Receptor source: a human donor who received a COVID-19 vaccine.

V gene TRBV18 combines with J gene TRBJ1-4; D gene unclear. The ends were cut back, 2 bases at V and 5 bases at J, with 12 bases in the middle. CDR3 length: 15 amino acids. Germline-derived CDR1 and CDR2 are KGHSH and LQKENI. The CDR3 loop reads CASSPGRGGNEKLFF. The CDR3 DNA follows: TGTGCCAGCTCACCAGGAAGAGGAGGAAATGAAAAACTGTTTTTT. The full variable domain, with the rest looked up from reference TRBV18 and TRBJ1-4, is NAGVMQNPRHLVRRRGQEARLRCSPMKGHSHVYWYRQLPEEGLKFMVYLQKENIIDESGMPKERFSAEFPKEGPSILRIQQVVRGDSAAYFCASSPGRGGNEKLFFGSGTQLSVL.

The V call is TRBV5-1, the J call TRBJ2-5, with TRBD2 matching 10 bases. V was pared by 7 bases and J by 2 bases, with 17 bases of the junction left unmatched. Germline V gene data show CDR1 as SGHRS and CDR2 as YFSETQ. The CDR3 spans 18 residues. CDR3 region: CASRMRVAGGSRQETQYF. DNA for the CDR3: TGCGCCAGCCGAATGAGGGTAGCGGGGGGATCCAGACAAGAGACCCAGTACTTC.

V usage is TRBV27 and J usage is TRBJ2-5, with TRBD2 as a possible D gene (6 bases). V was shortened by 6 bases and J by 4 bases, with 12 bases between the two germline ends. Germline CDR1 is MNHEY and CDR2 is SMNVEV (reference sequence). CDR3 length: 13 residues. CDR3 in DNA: TGTGCCAGCAGGAAACGGGGGTCAGAGACCCAGTACTTC. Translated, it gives CASRKRGSETQYF.

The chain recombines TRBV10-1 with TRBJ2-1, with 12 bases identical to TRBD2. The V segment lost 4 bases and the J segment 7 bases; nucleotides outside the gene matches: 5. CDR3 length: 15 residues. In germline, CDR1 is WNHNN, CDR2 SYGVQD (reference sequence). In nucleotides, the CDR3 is TGCGCCAGCAGTGCGTCTAGCGGGAGGGAGAATGAGCAGTTCTTC. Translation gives CASSASSGRENEQFF.

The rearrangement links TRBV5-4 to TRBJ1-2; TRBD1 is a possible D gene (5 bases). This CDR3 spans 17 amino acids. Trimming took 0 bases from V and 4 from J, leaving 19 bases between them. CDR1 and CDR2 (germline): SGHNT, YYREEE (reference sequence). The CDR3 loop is CASSLGPDIRSVYGYTF. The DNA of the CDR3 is TGTGCCAGCAGCTTGGGACCGGACATTCGCTCCGTCTATGGCTACACCTTC.

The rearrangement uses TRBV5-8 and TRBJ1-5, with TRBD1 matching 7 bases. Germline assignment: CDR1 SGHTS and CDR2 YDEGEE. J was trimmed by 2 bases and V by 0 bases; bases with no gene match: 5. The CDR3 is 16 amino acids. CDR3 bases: TGTGCCAGCAGCTTGGGGGACAGTGTGGGCAATCAGCCCCAGCATTTT. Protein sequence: CASSLGDSVGNQPQHF.

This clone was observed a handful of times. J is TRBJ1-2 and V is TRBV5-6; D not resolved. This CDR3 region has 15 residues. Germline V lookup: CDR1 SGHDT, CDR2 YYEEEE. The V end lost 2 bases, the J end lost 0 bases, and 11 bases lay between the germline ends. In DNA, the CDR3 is TGTGCCAGCAGCTTTCTAACTGTAGCTAACTATGGCTACACCTTC. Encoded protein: CASSFLTVANYGYTF.

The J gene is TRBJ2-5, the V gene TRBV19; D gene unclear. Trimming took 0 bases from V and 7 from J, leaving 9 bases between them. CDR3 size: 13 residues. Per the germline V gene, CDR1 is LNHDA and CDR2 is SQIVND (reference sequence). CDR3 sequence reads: CASSIDYWATQYF. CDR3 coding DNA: TGTGCCAGTAGTATAGATTATTGGGCGACCCAGTACTTC.

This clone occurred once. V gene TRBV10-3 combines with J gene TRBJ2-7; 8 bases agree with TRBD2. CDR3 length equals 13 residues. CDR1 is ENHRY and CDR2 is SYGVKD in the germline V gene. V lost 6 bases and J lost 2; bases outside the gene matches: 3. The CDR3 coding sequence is TGTGCCATCAGCCAGGGACTAGCCTACGAGCAGTACGTC. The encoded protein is CAISQGLAYEQYV.

CDR3 DNA sequence: TGCGCCAGCAGCTTGGGATGGGGGGCGTCTGGAAACACCATATATTTT. Its protein product is CASSLGWGASGNTIYF. V and J are TRBV5-1 and TRBJ1-3, with D possibly being TRBD1 (6 bases). This CDR3 region has 16 residues. Trimming stripped 0 bases from V and 1 base from J, with 11 bases between. Germline CDR1 reads SGHRS; CDR2 reads YFSETQ.

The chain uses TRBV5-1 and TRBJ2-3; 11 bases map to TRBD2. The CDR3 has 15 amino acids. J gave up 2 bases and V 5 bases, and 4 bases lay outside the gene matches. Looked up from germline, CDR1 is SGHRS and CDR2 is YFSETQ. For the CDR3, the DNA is TGCGCCAGCAGAGCACTAGCGGGGGACACAGATACGCAGTATTTT. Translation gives CASRALAGDTDTQYF.

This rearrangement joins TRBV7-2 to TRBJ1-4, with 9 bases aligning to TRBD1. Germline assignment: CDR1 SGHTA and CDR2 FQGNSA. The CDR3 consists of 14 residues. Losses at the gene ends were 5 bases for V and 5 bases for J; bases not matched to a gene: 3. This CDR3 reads CASSLGQGNEKLFF. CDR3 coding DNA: TGTGCCAGCAGCCTCGGACAGGGGAATGAAAAACTGTTTTTT.

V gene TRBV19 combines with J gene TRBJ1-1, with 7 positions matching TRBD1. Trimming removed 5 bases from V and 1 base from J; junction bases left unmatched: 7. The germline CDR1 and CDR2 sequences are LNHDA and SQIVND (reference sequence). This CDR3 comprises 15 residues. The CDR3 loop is CASSVTTGSNTEAFF. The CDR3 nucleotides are TGTGCCAGTAGTGTTACGACAGGGTCGAACACTGAAGCTTTCTTT.

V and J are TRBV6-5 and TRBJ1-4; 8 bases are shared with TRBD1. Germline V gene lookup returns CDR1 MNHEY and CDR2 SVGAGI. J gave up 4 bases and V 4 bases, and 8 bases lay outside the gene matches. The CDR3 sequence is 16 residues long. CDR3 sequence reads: CASSSNGQGLNEKLFF. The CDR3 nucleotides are TGTGCCAGCAGTTCCAACGGACAGGGACTTAATGAAAAACTGTTTTTT.

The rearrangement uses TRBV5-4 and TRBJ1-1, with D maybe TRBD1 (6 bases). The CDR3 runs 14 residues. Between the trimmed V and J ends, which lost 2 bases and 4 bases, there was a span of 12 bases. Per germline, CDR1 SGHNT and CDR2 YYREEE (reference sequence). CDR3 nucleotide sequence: TGTGCCAGCAGCTTATGGGGGCGAGTCACTGAAGCTTTCTTT. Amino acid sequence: CASSLWGRVTEAFF.

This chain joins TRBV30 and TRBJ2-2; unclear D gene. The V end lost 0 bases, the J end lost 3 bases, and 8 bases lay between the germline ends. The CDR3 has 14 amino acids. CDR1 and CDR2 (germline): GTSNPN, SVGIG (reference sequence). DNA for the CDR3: TGTGCCTGGAGTGTACGGCCGTACACCGGGGAGCTGTTTTTT. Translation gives CAWSVRPYTGELFF.

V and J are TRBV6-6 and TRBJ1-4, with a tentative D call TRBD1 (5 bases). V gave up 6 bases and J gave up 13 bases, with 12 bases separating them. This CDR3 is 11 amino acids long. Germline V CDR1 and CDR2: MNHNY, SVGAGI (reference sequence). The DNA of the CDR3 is TGTGCCAGCAGAAGGGAGAGGGGACTGTTTTTT. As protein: CASRRERGLFF.

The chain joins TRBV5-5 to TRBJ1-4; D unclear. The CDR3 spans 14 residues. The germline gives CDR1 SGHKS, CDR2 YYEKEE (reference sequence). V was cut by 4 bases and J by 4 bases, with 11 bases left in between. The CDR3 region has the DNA TGTGCCAGCAGCCCCGCTTGGAATAATGAAAAACTGTTTTTT. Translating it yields CASSPAWNNEKLFF.

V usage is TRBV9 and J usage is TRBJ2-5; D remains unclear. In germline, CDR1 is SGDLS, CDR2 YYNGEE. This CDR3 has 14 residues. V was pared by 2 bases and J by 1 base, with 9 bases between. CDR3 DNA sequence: TGTGCCAGCAGCGTCAACCCCCGCCAAGAGACCCAGTACTTC. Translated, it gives CASSVNPRQETQYF. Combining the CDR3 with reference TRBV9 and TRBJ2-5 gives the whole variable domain DSGVTQTPKHLITATGQRVTLRCSPRSGDLSVYWYQQSLDQGLQFLIQYYNGEERAKGNILERFSAQQFPDLHSELNLSSLELGDSALYFCASSVNPRQETQYFGPGTRLLVL.

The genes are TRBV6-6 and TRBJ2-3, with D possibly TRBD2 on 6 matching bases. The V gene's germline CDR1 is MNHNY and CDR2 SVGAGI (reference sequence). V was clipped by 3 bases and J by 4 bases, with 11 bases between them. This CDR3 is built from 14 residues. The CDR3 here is CASSYGGDPDTQYF. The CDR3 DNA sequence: TGTGCCAGCAGTTATGGAGGGGATCCAGATACGCAGTATTTT.

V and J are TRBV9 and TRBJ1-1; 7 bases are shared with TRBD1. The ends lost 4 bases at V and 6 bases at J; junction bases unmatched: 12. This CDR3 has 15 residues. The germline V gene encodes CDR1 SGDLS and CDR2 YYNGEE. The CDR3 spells CASSPQGQAQAEAFF. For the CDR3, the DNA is TGTGCCAGCAGCCCACAAGGACAGGCACAAGCTGAAGCTTTCTTT. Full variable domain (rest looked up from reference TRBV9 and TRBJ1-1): DSGVTQTPKHLITATGQRVTLRCSPRSGDLSVYWYQQSLDQGLQFLIQYYNGEERAKGNILERFSAQQFPDLHSELNLSSLELGDSALYFCASSPQGQAQAEAFFGQGTRLTVV.

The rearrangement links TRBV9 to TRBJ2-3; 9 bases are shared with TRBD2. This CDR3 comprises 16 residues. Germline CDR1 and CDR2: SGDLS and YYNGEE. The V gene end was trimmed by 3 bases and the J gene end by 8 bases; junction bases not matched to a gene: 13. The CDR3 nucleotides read TGTGCCAGCAGCGGGAGTTCGGGACTAGCTTATGGTACGCAGTATTTT. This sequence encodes CASSGSSGLAYGTQYF.

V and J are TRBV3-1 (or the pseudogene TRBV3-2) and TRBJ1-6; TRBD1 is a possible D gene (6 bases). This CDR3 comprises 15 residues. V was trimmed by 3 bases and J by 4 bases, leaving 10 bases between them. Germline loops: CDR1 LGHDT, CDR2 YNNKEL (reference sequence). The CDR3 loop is CASSQDSQYNSPLHF. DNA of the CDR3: TGTGCCAGCAGCCAGGACAGCCAGTATAATTCACCCCTCCACTTT.

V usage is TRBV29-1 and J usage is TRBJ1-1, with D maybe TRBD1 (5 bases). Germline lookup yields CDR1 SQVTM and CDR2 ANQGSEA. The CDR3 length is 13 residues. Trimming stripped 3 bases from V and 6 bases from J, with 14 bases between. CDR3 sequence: CSVDGSGSSEAFF. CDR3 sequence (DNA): TGCAGCGTTGACGGGTCAGGGTCTTCTGAAGCTTTCTTT.

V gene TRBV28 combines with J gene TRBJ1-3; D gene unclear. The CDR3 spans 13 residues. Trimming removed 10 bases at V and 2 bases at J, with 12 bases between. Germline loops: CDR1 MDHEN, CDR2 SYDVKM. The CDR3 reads CATDGVAGNTIYF. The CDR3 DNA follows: TGTGCCACTGACGGGGTAGCTGGAAACACCATATATTTT.

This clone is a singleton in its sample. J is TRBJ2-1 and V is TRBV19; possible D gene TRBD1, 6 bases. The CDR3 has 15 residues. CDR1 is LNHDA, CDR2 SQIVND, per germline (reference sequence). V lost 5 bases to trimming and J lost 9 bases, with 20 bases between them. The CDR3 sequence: CASSANGQPTGEQFF. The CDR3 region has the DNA TGTGCCAGTAGTGCCAACGGACAGCCTACGGGTGAGCAGTTCTTC. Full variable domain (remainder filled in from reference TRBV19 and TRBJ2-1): DGGITQSPKYLFRKEGQNVTLSCEQNLNHDAMYWYRQDPGQGLRLIYYSQIVNDFQKGDIAEGYSVSREKKESFPLTVTSAQKNPTAFYLCASSANGQPTGEQFFGPGTRLTVL.

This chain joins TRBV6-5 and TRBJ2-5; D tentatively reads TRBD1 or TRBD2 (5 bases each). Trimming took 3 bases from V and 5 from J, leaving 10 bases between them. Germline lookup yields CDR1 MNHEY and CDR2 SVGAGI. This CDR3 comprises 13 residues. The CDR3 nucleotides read TGTGCCAGCAGTTATGGGGGTTCGGAGACCCAGTACTTC. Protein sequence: CASSYGGSETQYF.

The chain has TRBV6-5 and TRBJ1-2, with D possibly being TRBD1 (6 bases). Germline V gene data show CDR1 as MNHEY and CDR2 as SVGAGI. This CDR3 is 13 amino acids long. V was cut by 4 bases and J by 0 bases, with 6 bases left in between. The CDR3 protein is CASSWGPNYGYTF. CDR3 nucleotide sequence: TGTGCCAGCAGTTGGGGGCCTAACTATGGCTACACCTTC.